This T cell receptor beta chain was observed in a study of blood T cells in healthy people across ages. Study results and caveats: Naive and antigen-experienced cells were not separated, limiting conclusive comparison. It was the long-lived donors that had more naive CD4+ cells and higher diversity than aged donors.

The individuals who served as donors were healthy Caucasians living in Russia, aged roughly 6 to 90. The authors isolated at least 6.5 million PBMCs per sample. This clonotype has at least ten counts. The target antigen is unknown. The CDR3 runs to 14 residues. CDR1 and CDR2 from the germline V gene are KGHSH and LQKENI. V dropped 6 bases and J dropped 0 bases, with 12 bases sitting between them. Using a J-beta primer mix together with a sample-barcoded 5' primer, a second PCR was run for roughly 7 to 11 cycles. TCRdb reprocessed the 5' RACE reads via MiXCR and lists one record per CDR3 protein. This table holds 600,000 or so distinct CDR3 sequences, less than 35% found once.

This TCR derives from a woman of 80 years or more in good health. Sequenced input: blood. The chain uses TRBV18 and TRBJ2-7; D gene uncertain. The CDR3 loop is CASSWATSSYEQYF. CDR3 coding DNA: TGTGCCAGCTCTTGGGCCACCAGCTCCTACGAGCAGTACTTC.